This paragraph reports one T cell receptor (beta chain). V shed 5 bases and J 1 base; nucleotides not matched to a gene: 8. The CDR3 is 16 amino acids. The germline gives CDR1 KGHSH, CDR2 LQKENI. This record comes from a study of blood T cell repertoires in COVID-19. Overall study context: Sites in the United States, Italy and Spain provided acute and convalescent COVID-19 samples. PBMCs, B-cell-depleted T cells, or T cells were the source of the cDNA or gDNA that made up the material.

Authors' data handling: Estimation of nucleated cell counts relied on the amplification of reference gene primers. Sequencing was performed with immunoSEQ multiplex PCR; in TCRdb, only in-frame clones are kept and a portion is missing. That table is the source of V, J and clone size, and D and trimming were worked out from the DNA. The sample lists under 250,000 clones; about four fifths were seen once. The receptor comes from a man aged 25-40 years who had recovered from COVID-19. The sample consisted of peripheral blood. The rearrangement links TRBV18 to TRBJ2-3; 8 bases line up with TRBD1. This CDR3 reads CASSYLGQGGTDTQYF. DNA of the CDR3: TGTGCCAGCTCATACCTCGGACAGGGTGGCACAGATACGCAGTATTTT.